What follows describes a single T cell receptor beta chain. These data belong to a study of PD-L1 blockade in urothelial cancer. Profiled with immunoSEQ multiplex PCR; TCRdb holds only in-frame clones, not every one. The table records some 22,000 clones, approximately 89% of them present only once. Stated time point: peripheral blood 6 weeks after treatment start. There are 12 residues in the CDR3. Germline CDR1 SGDLS, CDR2 YYNGEE. Germline trimming cut 7 bases from V and 4 bases from J; bases unmatched to any gene: 0. This material consisted of PBMCs, taken around atezolizumab (anti-PD-L1) treatment. This chain links TRBV9 with TRBJ2-2, with 8 bases that match TRBD1. This receptor was taken from a woman between 55 and 75 years old with urothelial cancer. The DNA of the CDR3 is TGTGCCAGCGACAGGGGCACCGGGGAGCTGTTTTTT. This codes for CASDRGTGELFF. Together with reference TRBV9 and TRBJ2-2, the CDR3 gives the full variable domain: DSGVTQTPKHLITATGQRVTLRCSPRSGDLSVYWYQQSLDQGLQFLIQYYNGEERAKGNILERFSAQQFPDLHSELNLSSLELGDSALYFCASDRGTGELFFGEGSRLTVL.